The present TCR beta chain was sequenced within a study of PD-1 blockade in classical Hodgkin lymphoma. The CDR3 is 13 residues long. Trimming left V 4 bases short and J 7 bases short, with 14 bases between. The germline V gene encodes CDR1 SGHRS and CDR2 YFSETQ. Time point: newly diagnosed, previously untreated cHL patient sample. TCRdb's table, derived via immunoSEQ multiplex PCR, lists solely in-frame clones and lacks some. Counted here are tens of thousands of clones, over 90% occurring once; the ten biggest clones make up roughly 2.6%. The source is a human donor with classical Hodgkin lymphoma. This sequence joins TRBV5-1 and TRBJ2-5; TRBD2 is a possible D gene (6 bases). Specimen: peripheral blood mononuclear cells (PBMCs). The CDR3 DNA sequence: TGCGCCAGCAGCCCGAGGGTGGAGGGGACCCAGTACTTC. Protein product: CASSPRVEGTQYF.